These 17 T cell receptor beta chains came from one sample sequenced in a study of blood T cell repertoires in COVID-19. Repertoires were generated with immunoSEQ multiplex PCR, while TCRdb's copy carries only in-frame clones and drops some. The top ten hold around 25% of the sample, which has more than 200,000 clones, roughly 88% seen once. Sequenced sample: peripheral blood. The receptor source for this set is a man between 40 and 49 years old with acute or convalescent COVID-19.

This clone turned up a few times. This chain uses TRBV18 with TRBJ1-1, with D hard to call. The V and J ends lost 1 base and 8 bases respectively, with 20 bases between them. Germline V gene lookup returns CDR1 KGHSH and CDR2 LQKENI. The CDR3 loop spans 16 amino acids. CDR3 sequence: CASSPRSGRVESEAFF. In DNA form, the CDR3 reads TGTGCCAGCTCACCACGTAGTGGGAGGGTTGAATCGGAAGCTTTCTTT.

Written as DNA, the CDR3 is TGTGCCATCAGTGAGTCCGGGGTAAGCTATGAGCAGTTCTTC. Residues: CAISESGVSYEQFF. This chain connects TRBV10-3 to TRBJ2-1, with D tentatively TRBD2 (5 bases). The length of the CDR3 is 14 residues. Between the trimmed V and J ends, which lost 0 bases and 8 bases, there was a span of 11 bases. Germline V gives CDR1 ENHRY, CDR2 SYGVKD.

The rearrangement uses TRBV3-1 (or the pseudogene TRBV3-2) and TRBJ2-1; the match to TRBD2 covers 10 bases. The V and J ends lost 4 bases and 5 bases, in that order; junction bases with no gene match: 8. Per germline, CDR1 LGHDT and CDR2 YNNKEL (reference sequence). CDR3 length equals 16 residues. The CDR3 loop reads CASSPPSGRRNNEQFF. The CDR3 coding sequence is TGTGCCAGCAGCCCCCCTAGCGGGAGAAGGAACAATGAGCAGTTCTTC.

CDR3: CASSILPTGGKAEAFF. The CDR3 nucleotides are TGTGCCAGCAGTATTCTCCCGACAGGGGGGAAAGCTGAAGCTTTCTTT. This sequence joins TRBV9 and TRBJ1-1; 9 nucleotides agree with TRBD1. V lost 5 bases to trimming and J lost 6 bases; unmatched junction nucleotides: 14. Germline values: CDR1 SGDLS, CDR2 YYNGEE. The CDR3 is 16 amino acids. Using reference TRBV9 and TRBJ1-1 for the parts outside the CDR3, the full variable domain is DSGVTQTPKHLITATGQRVTLRCSPRSGDLSVYWYQQSLDQGLQFLIQYYNGEERAKGNILERFSAQQFPDLHSELNLSSLELGDSALYFCASSILPTGGKAEAFFGQGTRLTVV.

The J gene is TRBJ2-5, the V gene TRBV25-1; TRBD2 agrees at 7 bases. The trim removed 1 base at V and 4 bases at J, leaving 6 bases unmatched. Germline-derived CDR1 and CDR2 are MGHDK and SYGVNS. This CDR3 region has 15 residues. CDR3 sequence (DNA): TGTGCCAGCAGTGAATGGGGGGGTTGGGGAGAGACCCAGTACTTC. Its translation is CASSEWGGWGETQYF.

V and J are TRBV10-2 and TRBJ2-1; 11 bases are shared with TRBD2. Trimming at V came to 0 bases and at J to 2 bases, leaving 15 bases not matched to a gene. CDR1 is WSHSY and CDR2 is SAAADI in the germline V gene. The CDR3 has 21 amino acids. CDR3 DNA sequence: TGCGCCAGCAGTGAGTCCGTGGGACTAGCGGAGGAGGGGGGGGCCTACAATGAGCAGTTCTTC. Translating it yields CASSESVGLAEEGGAYNEQFF.

This chain uses TRBV6-5 with TRBJ1-3, with a tentative D call TRBD1 (5 bases). Germline V gives CDR1 MNHEY, CDR2 SVGAGI. V was pared by 8 bases and J by 0 bases, with 11 bases between. There are 14 residues in the CDR3. The CDR3 loop reads CASGGLRSGNTIYF. The CDR3 coding sequence is TGTGCCAGCGGGGGACTTCGCTCTGGAAACACCATATATTTT.

The chain links TRBV2 to TRBJ2-7, with TRBD2 identical over 9 bases. Trimming removed 6 bases from V and 4 bases from J; junction bases left unmatched: 13. The CDR3 totals 16 residues. CDR1 and CDR2 from the germline V gene are SNHLY and FYNNEI. CDR3 sequence reads: CASSARGASGVYEQYF. CDR3 coding DNA: TGTGCCAGCAGCGCCCGAGGCGCTAGCGGGGTTTACGAGCAGTACTTC.

The chain is built from TRBV29-1 and TRBJ1-1, with D perhaps TRBD1 (6 bases). Looked up from germline, CDR1 is SQVTM and CDR2 is ANQGSEA. Trimming removed 6 bases at V and 3 bases at J, with 14 bases between. This CDR3 region has 13 residues. The DNA for the CDR3 is TGCAGCGTCCTCAGGGGATTCGACACTGAAGCTTTCTTT. It translates to CSVLRGFDTEAFF.

The chain couples TRBV19 to TRBJ1-2, with 7 nucleotides matching TRBD1. V lost 1 base and J lost 2; bases outside the gene matches: 7. Germline V gives CDR1 LNHDA, CDR2 SQIVND (reference sequence). This CDR3 is built from 16 residues. The CDR3 reads CASSIGGQQMNYGYTF. The CDR3 nucleotides are TGTGCCAGTAGTATAGGGGGACAGCAAATGAACTATGGCTACACCTTC.

The CDR3 region has the DNA TGTGCCTGGAGTCCCGGACTAGCGGGACGAGAGACCCAGTACTTC. Translation: CAWSPGLAGRETQYF. The chain uses TRBV30 and TRBJ2-5; 12 bases are a match to TRBD2. The germline V gene encodes CDR1 GTSNPN and CDR2 SVGIG (reference sequence). The junction had 5 bases not matched to a gene; V was cut back by 2 bases and J by 4 bases. This CDR3 has 15 residues.

The V gene is TRBV5-5, the J gene TRBJ2-1; a possible D gene is TRBD2 (6 bases). CDR1 is SGHKS, CDR2 YYEKEE, per germline (reference sequence). This CDR3 region has 16 residues. Trimming stripped 2 bases from V and 8 bases from J, with 20 bases between. This CDR3 reads CASSFERFGRSDEQFF. The CDR3 region has the DNA TGTGCCAGCAGCTTTGAACGCTTTGGGAGGTCAGATGAGCAGTTCTTC.

The chain joins TRBV2 to TRBJ1-2; D possibly corresponds to TRBD1 (6 bases). The CDR3 totals 13 residues. Germline assignment: CDR1 SNHLY and CDR2 FYNNEI. V dropped 5 bases and J dropped 4 bases, with 11 bases sitting between them. CDR3 nucleotide sequence: TGTGCCAGCAGTTTCCGGGACATCTATGGCTACACCTTC. It yields the protein CASSFRDIYGYTF.

The J gene is TRBJ1-2, the V gene TRBV27, with D possibly TRBD1 on 5 matching bases. There are 16 residues in the CDR3. Germline V gene sequence: CDR1 MNHEY, CDR2 SMNVEV (reference sequence). The V and J ends lost 7 bases and 1 base respectively, with 19 bases between them. CDR3 DNA sequence: TGTGCCAGCAAGTTCCGCAGGGTTCTGAGTAACTATGGCTACACCTTC. This sequence encodes CASKFRRVLSNYGYTF.

The V gene is TRBV30, the J gene TRBJ2-1; D may be TRBD1 (7 bases). V lost 6 bases and J 9 bases, leaving 12 bases between the germline ends. Germline CDR1 reads GTSNPN; CDR2 reads SVGIG (reference sequence). The CDR3 spans 11 residues. CDR3: CACGQGGEQFF. CDR3 sequence (DNA): TGTGCCTGCGGTCAGGGGGGTGAGCAGTTCTTC.

This rearrangement joins TRBV27 to TRBJ2-3; 10 bases fit TRBD1. V gave up 6 bases and J gave up 2 bases; unmatched junction bases: 8. The CDR3 extends over 16 amino acids. In germline, CDR1 is MNHEY, CDR2 SMNVEV (reference sequence). CDR3 residues: CASRAGTGAFTDTQYF. The CDR3, as DNA: TGTGCCAGCAGAGCCGGGACAGGGGCTTTCACAGATACGCAGTATTTT.

J is TRBJ2-5 and V is TRBV6-1; D remains unclear. The CDR3 consists of 13 residues. The V end lost 2 bases, the J end lost 3 bases, and 7 bases lay between the germline ends. Per germline, CDR1 MNHNS and CDR2 SASEGT. The CDR3 nucleotides are TGTGCCAGCAGTGAAATAACAGAAGAGACCCAGTACTTC. Its protein is CASSEITEETQYF.